The 23 T cell receptor beta chains listed next were all sequenced from one sample in a study of cytomegalovirus exposure and HLA in healthy donors. With 60 Vbeta and 13 Jbeta primers, the PCR was carried out. Profiled with immunoSEQ multiplex PCR; TCRdb holds only in-frame clones, not every one. Here the sample spans about 160,000 clones, under 85% being singletons. Sequencing was performed on PBMCs. The receptor source for this set is a woman in her twenties or thirties in good health and CMV-seronegative.

The V call is TRBV7-3, the J call TRBJ1-2; unclear D gene. This CDR3 has 13 amino acids. Per germline, CDR1 SGHTA and CDR2 FQGTGA. Trimming removed 5 bases at V and 5 bases at J, with 12 bases between. This CDR3 is CASSVNTDYGYTF. In DNA form, the CDR3 reads TGTGCCAGCAGCGTAAATACAGATTATGGCTACACCTTC.

The V gene is TRBV4-1, the J gene TRBJ2-5; 7 nucleotides agree with TRBD1. After removal of 3 bases from V and 5 bases from J, the junction contained 3 bases not matched to a gene. The V gene's germline CDR1 is MGHRA and CDR2 YSYEKL. The CDR3 is 13 residues long. The chain's CDR3 is CASSQTGLETQYF. The CDR3 nucleotides are TGCGCCAGCAGCCAGACAGGGCTCGAGACCCAGTACTTC.

The genes are TRBV7-2 and TRBJ1-1; 7 bases match TRBD1. V trimming: 4 bases; J trimming: 4 bases; junction bases outside the gene matches: 12. CDR3 length: 16 amino acids. Germline V gene data show CDR1 as SGHTA and CDR2 as FQGNSA. CDR3 region: CASSSLYQTGSTEAFF. The DNA for the CDR3 is TGTGCCAGCAGCTCCCTATACCAGACAGGGAGCACTGAAGCTTTCTTT.

The chain uses TRBV2 and TRBJ2-3, with 10 bases fitting TRBD2. The germline gives CDR1 SNHLY, CDR2 FYNNEI. The V segment lost 5 bases and the J segment 0 bases; nucleotides outside the gene matches: 11. The CDR3 length is 18 residues. The CDR3 region is CASSPSGGITTSTDTQYF. The DNA for the CDR3 is TGTGCCAGCAGTCCTAGCGGGGGAATTACAACTAGCACAGATACGCAGTATTTT.

V is TRBV7-3 and J is TRBJ2-1; TRBD1 is a possible D gene (5 bases). Trimming cost V 2 bases and J 6 bases, with 8 bases left between them. Germline V CDR1 and CDR2: SGHTA, FQGTGA. This CDR3 contains 13 residues. The CDR3 region is CASSLGARNEQFF. The CDR3 nucleotides read TGTGCCAGCAGCTTAGGGGCCCGCAATGAGCAGTTCTTC.

This clone was picked up a small number of times. The genes are TRBV2 and TRBJ2-2; D possibly corresponds to TRBD1 (5 bases). Trimming took off 3 bases at V and 6 bases at J, with 14 bases between the two ends. This CDR3 has 15 amino acids. Looked up from germline, CDR1 is SNHLY and CDR2 is FYNNEI. The CDR3 here is CASSEFRVQAGELFF. CDR3 sequence (DNA): TGTGCCAGCAGTGAGTTCAGGGTACAGGCCGGGGAGCTGTTTTTT.

The rearrangement joins TRBV9 to TRBJ2-6; no clear D gene. The CDR3 has 18 residues. Looked up from germline, CDR1 is SGDLS and CDR2 is YYNGEE. Trimming removed 0 bases from V and 0 bases from J, with 13 bases in between. CDR3 sequence reads: CASSVGGSEPSGANVLTF. The CDR3 region has the DNA TGTGCCAGCAGCGTAGGAGGATCGGAACCCTCTGGGGCCAACGTCCTGACTTTC.

The V gene is TRBV5-1, the J gene TRBJ1-5; 7 bases agree with TRBD1. The germline V gene encodes CDR1 SGHRS and CDR2 YFSETQ. CDR3 length equals 14 residues. The junction had 7 bases not matched to a gene; V was cut back by 3 bases and J by 7 bases. CDR3 residues: CASSSGQRGQPQHF. CDR3 nucleotide sequence: TGCGCCAGCAGCTCGGGACAGCGGGGGCAGCCCCAGCATTTT.

As concerns this clone: This specimen includes other DNA sequences encoding the same CDR3. J is TRBJ2-5 and V is TRBV29-1; 8 bases match TRBD2. The junction had 2 bases not matched to a gene; V was cut back by 4 bases and J by 4 bases. Germline V lookup: CDR1 SQVTM, CDR2 ANQGSEA. The CDR3 is made up of 12 amino acids. CDR3 DNA sequence: TGCAGCGTTGGCGGGGGGCGAGAGACCCAGTACTTC. Protein product: CSVGGGRETQYF.

The chain links TRBV6-4 to TRBJ2-3, with 11 bases lining up with TRBD2. The length of the CDR3 is 15 residues. From germline, CDR1 is MRHNA and CDR2 SNTAGT. Trimming took 7 bases from V and 4 from J; bases not matched to a gene: 7. For the CDR3, the DNA is TGTGCCAGCAAAAGTAGCGGGGGGGATTCAGATACGCAGTATTTT. This translates into CASKSSGGDSDTQYF.

This clone was observed at least ten times. This CDR3 is CASTSGQFNQPQHF. The CDR3 DNA reads TGTGCCAGTACTTCTGGACAGTTTAATCAGCCCCAGCATTTT. The rearrangement uses TRBV19 and TRBJ1-5; TRBD1 is a possible D gene (6 bases). Trimming took off 7 bases at V and 4 bases at J, with 14 bases between the two ends. In germline, CDR1 is LNHDA, CDR2 SQIVND (reference sequence). The CDR3 runs 14 residues.

The V and J genes are TRBV5-1 and TRBJ2-1; 12 nucleotides align to TRBD2. Per germline, CDR1 SGHRS and CDR2 YFSETQ. The CDR3 is 18 amino acids. The junction had 8 bases not matched to a gene; V was cut back by 0 bases and J by 4 bases. Here the CDR3 reads CASSLALAGGPWYNEQFF. CDR3 DNA: TGCGCCAGCAGCTTGGCCCTAGCGGGGGGGCCTTGGTACAATGAGCAGTTCTTC.

Worth noting for this clone: Other DNA sequences in this specimen translate into the identical CDR3. The J gene is TRBJ1-2, the V gene TRBV29-1; TRBD1 is a possible D gene (6 bases). Germline V gene sequence: CDR1 SQVTM, CDR2 ANQGSEA. The CDR3 is 14 residues long. The ends were cut back, 5 bases at V and 0 bases at J, with 13 bases in the middle. The CDR3 bases are TGCAGCGTTCAGGGGCCCACCGCTAACTATGGCTACACCTTC. This gives the protein CSVQGPTANYGYTF.

The sample holds one count of this clone. The chain combines TRBV5-4 with TRBJ2-7; D perhaps matches TRBD1 (6 bases). This CDR3 is 16 amino acids long. With 4 bases removed from V and 7 bases from J, the gap between germline ends came to 24 bases. Germline-derived CDR1 and CDR2 are SGHNT and YYREEE (reference sequence). The CDR3 nucleotides are TGTGCCAGCAGCCCCGGGACATCCGGAGGCAAGAGGGAGCAGTACTTC. This translates into CASSPGTSGGKREQYF.

This clone has a handful of counts. The V and J genes are TRBV5-4 and TRBJ2-3; 9 nucleotides match TRBD1. Germline V gives CDR1 SGHNT, CDR2 YYREEE (reference sequence). The CDR3 sequence is 13 residues long. V gave up 3 bases and J gave up 9 bases; unmatched junction bases: 5. This chain's CDR3 is CASSWTGDETQYF. In nucleotides, the CDR3 is TGTGCCAGCAGCTGGACAGGGGACGAGACGCAGTATTTT.

This chain connects TRBV5-1 to TRBJ1-5, with D tentatively TRBD1 (6 bases). V lost 0 bases, J lost 1 base, and 8 bases lay in between. Germline V gene sequence: CDR1 SGHRS, CDR2 YFSETQ. The CDR3 is 15 amino acids. CDR3 coding DNA: TGCGCCAGCAGCTTGGAGGGGGTAAGCAATCAGCCCCAGCATTTT. Residues: CASSLEGVSNQPQHF.

This chain links TRBV30 with TRBJ2-2, with D possibly being TRBD1 (6 bases). V gave up 0 bases and J gave up 0 bases, with 23 bases separating them. Germline V gene sequence: CDR1 GTSNPN, CDR2 SVGIG (reference sequence). This CDR3 contains 20 residues. CDR3 amino acids: CAWSVRTVRTQFANTGELFF. The CDR3 nucleotides read TGTGCCTGGAGTGTACGGACAGTGCGAACCCAATTCGCGAACACCGGGGAGCTGTTTTTT.

This clone was found a few times. V is TRBV15 and J is TRBJ1-4; 8 positions match TRBD1. Germline V gene data show CDR1 as LNHNV and CDR2 as YYDKDF (reference sequence). The CDR3 extends over 14 amino acids. The trim removed 3 bases at V and 8 bases at J, leaving 5 bases unmatched. This chain's CDR3 is CATSRDREKEKLFF. As DNA, the CDR3 is TGTGCCACCAGCAGGGACAGGGAAAAAGAAAAACTGTTTTTT.

This clone showed up just a few times. The J gene is TRBJ2-7, the V gene TRBV5-1; 11 nucleotides agree with TRBD2. V shed 3 bases and J 5 bases; nucleotides not matched to a gene: 7. The germline V gene has CDR1 SGHRS and CDR2 YFSETQ. The CDR3 is made up of 15 amino acids. The DNA for the CDR3 is TGCGCCAGCAGCTCCGGGACTAGCGGTGTGGACGAGCAGTACTTC. Translating gives CASSSGTSGVDEQYF.

This clone occurred a few times. The chain links TRBV5-5 to TRBJ2-5, with D unclear. Germline V gene data show CDR1 as SGHKS and CDR2 as YYEKEE (reference sequence). V was trimmed by 0 bases and J by 2 bases, leaving 5 bases between them. CDR3 length: 13 amino acids. CDR3 loop: CASSLAVQETQYF. Written as DNA, the CDR3 is TGTGCCAGCAGCTTGGCAGTACAAGAGACCCAGTACTTC.

This clone was seen a few times. The V gene is TRBV4-2, the J gene TRBJ1-1, with a possible D match to TRBD1 (6 bases). The germline V and J ends were trimmed by 0 bases and 5 bases, with 19 bases remaining between them. Germline V gene lookup returns CDR1 LGHNA and CDR2 YNFKEQ. The CDR3 sequence is 17 residues long. As DNA, the CDR3 is TGTGCCAGCAGCCAAGAAGAATCCTTGGGGGCGCATACTGAAGCTTTCTTT. Amino acid sequence: CASSQEESLGAHTEAFF.

The CDR3: CASSPTGESSYEQYF. The CDR3 DNA sequence: TGTGCCAGCAGCCCTACAGGGGAGAGCTCCTACGAGCAGTACTTC. The chain recombines TRBV28 with TRBJ2-5, with TRBD1 matching 7 bases. The tail of the sequence fits TRBJ2-7 better, so the J call may be wrong. The germline V gene has CDR1 MDHEN and CDR2 SYDVKM. CDR3 size: 15 residues.

The chain carries TRBV2 and TRBJ1-5; 9 nucleotides line up with TRBD1. The CDR3 extends over 15 amino acids. The ends lost 6 bases at V and 0 bases at J; junction bases unmatched: 3. Germline V gene sequence: CDR1 SNHLY, CDR2 FYNNEI. CDR3 region: CASRGTGYSNQPQHF. In DNA, the CDR3 is TGTGCCAGCAGGGGGACAGGGTATAGCAATCAGCCCCAGCATTTT.